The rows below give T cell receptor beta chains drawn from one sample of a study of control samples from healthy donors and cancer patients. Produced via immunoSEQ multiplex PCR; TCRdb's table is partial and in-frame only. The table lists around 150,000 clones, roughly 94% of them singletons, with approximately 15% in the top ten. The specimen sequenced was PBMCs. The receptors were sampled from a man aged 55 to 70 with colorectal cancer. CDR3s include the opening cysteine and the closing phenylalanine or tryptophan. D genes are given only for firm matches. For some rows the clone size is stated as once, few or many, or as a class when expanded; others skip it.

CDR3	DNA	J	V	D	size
CASSLRGIGTEAFF	TGTGCCAGCAGCTTAAGGGGGATAGGAACTGAAGCTTTCTTT	TRBJ1-1	TRBV5-5	-	-
CASSLVYNEQFF	TGTGCCAGCAGCTTAGTTTACAATGAGCAGTTCTTC	TRBJ2-1	TRBV11-2	-	-
CASSRILQGEAFF	TGTGCCAGCAGCCGGATATTACAGGGGGAAGCTTTCTTT	TRBJ1-1	TRBV11-2	TRBD1	once
CASSTLGAGSTEAFF	TGTGCCAGTAGTACCCTGGGGGCGGGGAGTACTGAAGCTTTCTTT	TRBJ1-1	TRBV19	-	-
CASSAGGQNYNEQFF	TGCGCCAGCAGCGCGGGGGGACAGAATTACAATGAGCAGTTCTTC	TRBJ2-1	TRBV5-1	-	-
CASSPSGGAYETQYF	TGTGCCAGCAGCCCTAGCGGGGGGGCCTATGAGACCCAGTACTTC	TRBJ2-5	TRBV14	TRBD2	-
CASSSGGLDEKLFF	TGTGCCAGCAGTTCCGGAGGGTTGGATGAAAAACTGTTTTTT	TRBJ1-4	TRBV27	-	-
CASSYSWELNTEAFF	TGTGCCAGCAGTTACAGCTGGGAATTGAACACTGAAGCTTTCTTT	TRBJ1-1	TRBV6-5	-	-
CASSQGVASKNIQYF	TGCGCCAGCAGCCAAGGAGTAGCGTCCAAAAACATTCAGTACTTC	TRBJ2-4	TRBV4-1	-	-
CASSQGGVNTGELFF	TGTGCCAGCAGCCAAGGCGGCGTGAACACCGGGGAGCTGTTTTTT	TRBJ2-2	TRBV3-1/TRBV3-2	-	-
CASSNYAGNTGELFF	TGCGCCAGCAGTAACTATGCCGGTAACACCGGGGAGCTGTTTTTT	TRBJ2-2	TRBV10-1	-	once
CASSRDQGIILGRENTEAFF	TGTGCCAGCAGCCGGGATCAGGGAATTATTCTTGGAAGGGAGAACACTGAAGCTTTCTTT	TRBJ1-1	TRBV7-9	-	-
CASSLALGRAQTEAFF	TGTGCCAGCAGCTTAGCGCTGGGCAGGGCGCAGACTGAAGCTTTCTTT	TRBJ1-1	TRBV7-2	-	-
CASSLSAVVSYNEQFF	TGTGCCAGCTCATTGTCGGCAGTCGTAAGCTACAATGAGCAGTTCTTC	TRBJ2-1	TRBV18	-	-
CASSEARGYATNEKLFF	TGTGCCAGCAGTGAAGCGAGAGGGTACGCAACTAATGAAAAACTGTTTTTT	TRBJ1-4	TRBV6-1	-	-
CASSLELASGGSYNEQFF	TGTGCCAGCAGCTTAGAGTTGGCAAGCGGGGGGTCCTACAATGAGCAGTTCTTC	TRBJ2-1	TRBV7-6	TRBD2	-
CASSPIAGGGKNIQYF	TGTGCCAGCAGCCCCATAGCGGGGGGAGGTAAAAACATTCAGTACTTC	TRBJ2-4	TRBV7-2	TRBD2	once
CASSYSRGTTIFSNQPQHF	TGTGCCAGCAGTTACTCACGTGGGACAACCATTTTTAGCAATCAGCCCCAGCATTTT	TRBJ1-5	TRBV6-2/TRBV6-3	-	-
CATSDAQGYTF	TGTGCCACCAGTGACGCACAAGGCTACACCTTC	TRBJ1-2	TRBV24-1	-	-
CASSYPQQGQNTEAFF	TGTGCCAGCAGTTACCCGCAACAGGGTCAGAACACTGAAGCTTTCTTT	TRBJ1-1	TRBV6-2/TRBV6-3	-	-
CASSLSTLAGGIGTDTQYF	TGTGCCAGCAGTTTATCAACCCTAGCGGGGGGGATCGGGACAGATACGCAGTATTTT	TRBJ2-3	TRBV27	TRBD2	-
CASSFDSTGPGLDSRDTQYF	TGTGCCAGTAGTTTCGATTCGACAGGGCCGGGACTAGACTCCAGAGATACGCAGTATTTT	TRBJ2-3	TRBV19	-	once
CASSSHLTGVRETQYF	TGTGCCAGCAGCTCCCACCTTACCGGGGTGAGAGAGACCCAGTACTTC	TRBJ2-5	TRBV7-2	-	-
CASSLNQGAREGGYTF	TGTGCCAGCAGCTTAAACCAGGGGGCGAGGGAGGGAGGCTACACCTTC	TRBJ1-2	TRBV7-2	TRBD1	-
CASSGGGAEEQFF	TGTGCCAGCAGCGGCGGGGGGGCAGAGGAGCAGTTCTTC	TRBJ2-1	TRBV3-1/TRBV3-2	TRBD2	-
CASRAAGGETQYF	TGTGCCAGTAGGGCCGCAGGGGGAGAGACCCAGTACTTC	TRBJ2-5	TRBV19	TRBD1	-
CASSGQSDYYGYTF	TGTGCCAGCAGCGGACAGAGCGACTACTATGGCTACACCTTC	TRBJ1-2	TRBV7-9	-	-
CASRSTAATNEKLFF	TGTGCCAGCAGAAGTACCGCTGCAACTAATGAAAAACTGTTTTTT	TRBJ1-4	TRBV7-2	-	-
CASSDGRANYGYTF	TGTGCCAGCAGTGACGGCAGAGCTAACTATGGCTACACCTTC	TRBJ1-2	TRBV2	-	-
CASSYSFWGEGTQYF	TGTGCCAGCAGTTACTCGTTCTGGGGGGAAGGTACGCAGTATTTT	TRBJ2-3	TRBV6-2/TRBV6-3	-	once
CASSREQSNEKLFF	TGTGCCAGCAGCCGCGAACAGAGTAATGAAAAACTGTTTTTT	TRBJ1-4	TRBV6-6	-	-
CASSHAGEGVTQYF	TGTGCCAGCAGCCACGCCGGGGAGGGAGTGACCCAGTACTTC	TRBJ2-5	TRBV3-1/TRBV3-2	TRBD2	-
CASSSRRSGVSVDTQYF	TGTGCCAGCAGCTCACGCCGGTCAGGGGTATCTGTAGATACGCAGTATTTT	TRBJ2-3	TRBV7-2	-	-
CASSPPNGGEQYF	TGTGCCAGCAGCCCCCCCAACGGGGGCGAGCAGTACTTC	TRBJ2-7	TRBV7-2	-	-
CASSPPAGDTQYF	TGTGCCAGCTCACCACCGGCAGGAGATACGCAGTATTTT	TRBJ2-3	TRBV18	-	once
CASSRQGIYNSPLHF	TGTGCCAGCAGTCGACAGGGGATCTATAATTCACCCCTCCACTTT	TRBJ1-6	TRBV2	TRBD1	-
CASSLAYQPQHF	TGCGCCAGCAGCTTGGCCTATCAGCCCCAGCATTTT	TRBJ1-5	TRBV5-1	-	-
CASSLEPGPSSYNSPLHF	TGCGCCAGCAGCTTGGAGCCTGGCCCCAGCTCCTATAATTCACCCCTCCACTTT	TRBJ1-6	TRBV5-1	-	-
CASSSDLNSPLHF	TGCGCCAGCAGCTCGGATCTGAATTCACCCCTCCACTTT	TRBJ1-6	TRBV5-1	-	-
CASSEGVNSPLHF	TGTGCCAGCAGTGAGGGGGTGAACTCACCCCTCCACTTT	TRBJ1-6	TRBV6-1	-	-
CASTLGSWNEQFF	TGTGCCAGCACCCTCGGGTCCTGGAATGAGCAGTTCTTC	TRBJ2-1	TRBV12-3/TRBV12-4	-	-
CASSRQGGPYGYTF	TGTGCCAGCAGCCGGCAAGGGGGGCCCTATGGCTACACCTTC	TRBJ1-2	TRBV3-1/TRBV3-2	-	-
CASSPSSGGLNTEAFF	TGTGCCAGCAGCCCGAGTTCGGGGGGACTGAACACTGAAGCTTTCTTT	TRBJ1-1	TRBV28	-	-
CASSEKGYTIYF	TGTGCCAGCAGTGAAAAGGGTTACACCATATATTTT	TRBJ1-3	TRBV2	-	few
CASSSGTANTEAFF	TGCGCCAGCAGCTCCGGGACAGCTAACACTGAAGCTTTCTTT	TRBJ1-1	TRBV5-1	TRBD1	-
CASSEPHSYEQYF	TGTGCCAGCAGTGAACCCCACTCCTACGAGCAGTACTTC	TRBJ2-7	TRBV6-1	-	-
CSVDRANYGYTF	TGCAGCGTTGACAGGGCTAACTATGGCTACACCTTC	TRBJ1-2	TRBV29-1	-	-
CASSLDETGTEYGYEQYF	TGCGCCAGCAGCCTGGACGAAACCGGGACAGAATATGGGTACGAGCAGTACTTC	TRBJ2-7	TRBV5-1	TRBD1	-
CASSLYRNQPQHF	TGTGCCAGCAGTTTATACCGGAATCAGCCCCAGCATTTT	TRBJ1-5	TRBV27	-	-
CASSPPGGGPNTEAFF	TGTGCCAGCTCCCCACCCGGGGGAGGGCCGAACACTGAAGCTTTCTTT	TRBJ1-1	TRBV18	-	-
CATSRDEGKHTEAFF	TGTGCCACCAGCAGAGATGAGGGGAAGCACACTGAAGCTTTCTTT	TRBJ1-1	TRBV15	-	-